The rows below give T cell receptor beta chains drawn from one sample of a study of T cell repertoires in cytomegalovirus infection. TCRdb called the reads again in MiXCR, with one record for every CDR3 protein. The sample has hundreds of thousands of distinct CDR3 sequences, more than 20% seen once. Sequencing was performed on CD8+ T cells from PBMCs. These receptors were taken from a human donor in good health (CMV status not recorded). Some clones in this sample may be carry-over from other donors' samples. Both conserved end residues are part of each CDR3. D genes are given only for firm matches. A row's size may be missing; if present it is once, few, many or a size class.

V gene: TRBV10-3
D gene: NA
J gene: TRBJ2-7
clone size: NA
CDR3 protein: CAIRVGQSYEQYF
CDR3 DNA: TGTGCCATCAGGGTCGGACAGAGCTACGAGCAGTACTTC

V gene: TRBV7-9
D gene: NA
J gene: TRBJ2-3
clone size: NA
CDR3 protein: CASSSEVTDTQYF
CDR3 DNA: TGTGCCAGCAGCTCTGAGGTCACAGATACGCAGTATTTT

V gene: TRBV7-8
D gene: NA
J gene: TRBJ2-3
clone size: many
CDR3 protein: CASSRLLGLPADTQYF
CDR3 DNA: TGTGCCAGCAGCCGCCTTTTGGGGCTCCCTGCAGATACGCAGTATTTT

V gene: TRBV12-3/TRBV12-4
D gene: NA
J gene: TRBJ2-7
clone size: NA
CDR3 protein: CASTQAPSEQYF
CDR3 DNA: TGTGCCAGCACCCAGGCCCCCAGCGAGCAGTACTTC

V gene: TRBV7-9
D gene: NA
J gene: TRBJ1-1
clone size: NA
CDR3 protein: CASSDPQALYTEAFF
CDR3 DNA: TGTGCCAGCAGCGACCCACAGGCCCTCTACACTGAAGCTTTCTTT

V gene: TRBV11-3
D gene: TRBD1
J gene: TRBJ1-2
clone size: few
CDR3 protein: CASSVRGLSYGYTF
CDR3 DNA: TGTGCCAGCAGCGTCAGGGGGCTGAGCTATGGCTACACCTTC

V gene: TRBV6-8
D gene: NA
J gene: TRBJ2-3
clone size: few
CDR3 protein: CASREPGGGDTDTQYF
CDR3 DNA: TGTGCCAGCAGGGAACCAGGGGGGGGGGACACAGATACGCAGTATTTT

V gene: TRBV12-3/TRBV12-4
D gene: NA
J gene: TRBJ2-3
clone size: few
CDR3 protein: CASSFVQPSTDTQYF
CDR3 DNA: TGTGCCAGCAGTTTCGTACAGCCTAGCACAGATACGCAGTATTTT

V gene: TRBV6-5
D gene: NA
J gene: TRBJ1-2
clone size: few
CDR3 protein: CASTKAGTGSGYTF
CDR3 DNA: TGTGCCAGCACCAAGGCCGGGACGGGGAGCGGCTACACCTTC

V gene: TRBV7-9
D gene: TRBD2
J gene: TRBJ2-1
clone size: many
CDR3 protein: CASRYTGGQYNEQFF
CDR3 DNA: TGTGCCAGCAGGTATACGGGGGGTCAATACAATGAGCAGTTCTTC

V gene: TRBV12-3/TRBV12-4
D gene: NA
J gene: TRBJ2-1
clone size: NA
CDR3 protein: CASSYRASGNEQFF
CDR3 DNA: TGTGCCAGCAGTTACAGGGCCAGCGGCAATGAGCAGTTCTTC

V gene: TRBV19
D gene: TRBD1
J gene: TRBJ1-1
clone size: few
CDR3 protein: CAKNRDRDTEAFF
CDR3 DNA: TGTGCCAAAAACCGGGACAGGGACACTGAAGCTTTCTTT

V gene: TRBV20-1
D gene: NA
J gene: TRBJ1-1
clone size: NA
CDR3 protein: CSARADFGTEAFF
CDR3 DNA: TGCAGTGCTAGAGCGGACTTCGGCACTGAAGCTTTCTTT

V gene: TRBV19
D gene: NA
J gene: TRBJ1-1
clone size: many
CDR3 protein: CASSSSPMNTEAFF
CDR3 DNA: TGTGCCAGTAGTTCGAGCCCCATGAACACTGAAGCTTTCTTT

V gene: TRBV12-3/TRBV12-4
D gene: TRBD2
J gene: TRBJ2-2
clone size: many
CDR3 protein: CASSGLAGAKYTGELFF
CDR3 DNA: TGTGCCAGCAGTGGACTAGCGGGGGCAAAGTACACCGGGGAGCTGTTTTTT

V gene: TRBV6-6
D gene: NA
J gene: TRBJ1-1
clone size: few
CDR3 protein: CASSYATAEREAFF
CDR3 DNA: TGTGCCAGCAGTTACGCGACAGCTGAACGGGAAGCTTTCTTT

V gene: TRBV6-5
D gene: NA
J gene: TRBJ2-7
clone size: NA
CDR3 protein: CASSLGTTHEQYF
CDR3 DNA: TGTGCCAGCAGTCTGGGGACCACCCACGAGCAGTACTTC

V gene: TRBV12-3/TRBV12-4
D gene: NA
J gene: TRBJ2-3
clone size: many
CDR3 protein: CASSYFTDTQYF
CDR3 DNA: TGTGCCAGCAGCTATTTCACAGATACGCAGTATTTT

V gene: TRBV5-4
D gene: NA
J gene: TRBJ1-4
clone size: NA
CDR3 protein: CASSLSGDYNEKLFF
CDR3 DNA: TGTGCCAGCAGCTTGTCAGGGGACTATAATGAAAAACTGTTTTTT

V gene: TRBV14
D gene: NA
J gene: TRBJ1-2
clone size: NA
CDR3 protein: CTSSQDGELYGYTF
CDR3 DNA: TGTACCAGCAGCCAAGATGGCGAGTTATATGGCTACACCTTC

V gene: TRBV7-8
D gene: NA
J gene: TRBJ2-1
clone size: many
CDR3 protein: CASTDRYNEQFF
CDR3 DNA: TGTGCCAGCACCGACAGATACAATGAGCAGTTCTTC

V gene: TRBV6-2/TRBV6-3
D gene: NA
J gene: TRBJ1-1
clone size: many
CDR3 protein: CASSLASWQLNTEAFF
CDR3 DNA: TGTGCCAGCAGTTTAGCTTCGTGGCAGTTAAACACTGAAGCTTTCTTT

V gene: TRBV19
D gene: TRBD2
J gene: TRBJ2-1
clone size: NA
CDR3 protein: CASISSGGAYNEQFF
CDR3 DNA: TGTGCCAGTATTTCTAGCGGGGGGGCCTACAATGAGCAGTTCTTC